Listed below are T cell receptor beta chains from one sample, sequenced in a study of cytomegalovirus exposure and HLA in healthy donors. Generated by immunoSEQ multiplex PCR, the TCRdb table keeps only in-frame clones and is missing some. The sample holds 300,000 or so clones; around 90% are singletons and the top ten take 0.9% to 1%. The sequencing sample was made of PBMCs. The receptors were gathered from a man aged 30 to 39 in good health and CMV-seronegative. Each CDR3 is given without its conserved first and last residue. The order of the fields is V gene, J gene, CDR3 protein.

>TRBV9|TRBJ2-6
ASSVTEGRLSGANVLT
>TRBV5-1|TRBJ1-1
ASSSAGNTEAF
>TRBV7-2|TRBJ2-3
ASSLGTSGGAPDTQY
>TRBV27|TRBJ2-3
ASSSSTESYTQY
>TRBV5-4|TRBJ2-7
ASRLTSGGSYEQY
>TRBV7-2|TRBJ2-7
ASSLETGGKEQY
>TRBV19|TRBJ1-5
ASSIRGGDQPQH
>TRBV15|TRBJ2-3
ATSRDMDTQY
>TRBV7-8|TRBJ2-3
ASSLDRRTSTDTQY
>TRBV18|TRBJ1-3
ASSGDSPSGNTIY
>TRBV6-4|TRBJ2-3
ASSDGGSHTDTQY
>TRBV23-1|TRBJ2-7
ASSQPEDRAGSYEQY
>TRBV21-1|TRBJ2-2
ASSKAFGDRGNTGELF
>TRBV7-9|TRBJ1-1
ASRTRQGIEAF
>TRBV5-1|TRBJ2-3
ASSFLDGGTDTQY
>TRBV27|TRBJ2-1
ASRRQVSSYNEQF
>TRBV27|TRBJ1-2
ATQQGPRYGYT
>TRBV6-5|TRBJ1-2
ASSYSTPYGYT
>TRBV21-1|TRBJ1-6
ASSYPLSRNSPLH
>TRBV5-1|TRBJ2-5
ASSLSSNIVETQY
>TRBV4-1|TRBJ1-3
ASSQGRTGPGNTIY
>TRBV7-8|TRBJ1-6
ASRQRQGASPLH
>TRBV20-1|TRBJ1-2
SARTVYGYT
>TRBV5-1|TRBJ2-3
ASSSSLGRGASDTQY
>TRBV18|TRBJ2-3
ASSPPAPGTDTQY
>TRBV19|TRBJ1-2
ASSIDPYRRITNYGYT
>TRBV6-5|TRBJ1-1
ASSLQGSSNTEAF
>TRBV7-6|TRBJ2-3
ASSKLGGRGTDTQY